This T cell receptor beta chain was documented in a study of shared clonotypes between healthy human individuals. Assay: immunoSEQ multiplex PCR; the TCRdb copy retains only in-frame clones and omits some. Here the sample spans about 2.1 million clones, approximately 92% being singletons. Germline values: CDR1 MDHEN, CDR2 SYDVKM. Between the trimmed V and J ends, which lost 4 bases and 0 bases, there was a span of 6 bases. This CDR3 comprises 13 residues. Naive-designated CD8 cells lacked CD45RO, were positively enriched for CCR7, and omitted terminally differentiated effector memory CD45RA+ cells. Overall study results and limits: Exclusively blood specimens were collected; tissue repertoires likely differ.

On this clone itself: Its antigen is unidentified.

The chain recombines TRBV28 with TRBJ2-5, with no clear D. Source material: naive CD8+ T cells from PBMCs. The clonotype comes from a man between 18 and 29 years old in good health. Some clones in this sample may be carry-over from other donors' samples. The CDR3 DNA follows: TGTGCCAGCAGTTCAGAGAACCAAGAGACCCAGTACTTC. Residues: CASSSENQETQYF.